The 8 T cell receptor beta chains given below trace back to one sample, sequenced in a study of blood T cell repertoires in COVID-19. The method was immunoSEQ multiplex PCR; TCRdb's version includes in-frame clones alone and lacks a portion of them. The sample has tens of thousands of clones, around nine tenths seen once; the top ten hold approximately 0.93%. The sequenced material came from peripheral blood. The receptors originated from a man aged 70 or older with acute or convalescent COVID-19.

This chain links TRBV7-9 with TRBJ2-7; 7 bases map to TRBD1. This CDR3 comprises 17 residues. Germline values: CDR1 SEHNR, CDR2 FQNEAQ (reference sequence). Trimming took 5 bases from V and 4 from J; bases not matched to a gene: 17. The CDR3 DNA follows: TGTGCCAGCAGCCAAATCCCCCGGTCGACAGGGCCTTACGAGCAGTACTTC. Its translation is CASSQIPRSTGPYEQYF.

The chain employs TRBV29-1 and TRBJ2-3; 8 positions agree with TRBD2. The CDR3 has 14 amino acids. V lost 4 bases and J lost 5; bases outside the gene matches: 8. Germline assignment: CDR1 SQVTM and CDR2 ANQGSEA. The CDR3 DNA follows: TGCAGCGTTGGGTCGGGGGGGCCCGGAGATACGCAGTATTTT. This translates into CSVGSGGPGDTQYF.

This chain uses TRBV19 with TRBJ2-1; tentative D call: TRBD2 (5 bases). Germline CDR1 LNHDA, CDR2 SQIVND (reference sequence). The CDR3 loop spans 15 amino acids. V lost 2 bases, J lost 2 bases, and 10 bases lay in between. The CDR3 DNA reads as TGTGCCAGTAGTATATCAGCGGCGGCCTACAATGAGCAGTTCTTC. The encoded protein is CASSISAAAYNEQFF. The full variable domain, completed using reference TRBV19 and TRBJ2-1, is DGGITQSPKYLFRKEGQNVTLSCEQNLNHDAMYWYRQDPGQGLRLIYYSQIVNDFQKGDIAEGYSVSREKKESFPLTVTSAQKNPTAFYLCASSISAAAYNEQFFGPGTRLTVL.

V usage is TRBV15 and J usage is TRBJ2-2, with 10 bases aligning to TRBD1. Per germline, CDR1 LNHNV and CDR2 YYDKDF (reference sequence). The ends lost 1 base at V and 7 bases at J; junction bases unmatched: 6. This CDR3 has 16 residues. The CDR3 sequence: CATSRGGQGTDGELFF. The CDR3 DNA is TGTGCCACCAGCAGAGGGGGACAGGGGACGGACGGGGAGCTGTTTTTT.

V and J are TRBV10-1 and TRBJ2-1; tentative D call: TRBD2 (5 bases). The CDR3 is 12 residues long. CDR1 is WNHNN and CDR2 is SYGVQD in the germline V gene (reference sequence). V was clipped by 6 bases and J by 5 bases, with 8 bases between them. CDR3 in DNA: TGCGCCAGCAGGGACTTGAACAATGAGCAGTTCTTC. Residues: CASRDLNNEQFF.

The chain couples TRBV9 to TRBJ2-3; perhaps TRBD1 as D (6 bases). The V and J ends lost 7 bases and 6 bases respectively, with 12 bases between them. Looked up from germline, CDR1 is SGDLS and CDR2 is YYNGEE. The CDR3 sequence is 12 residues long. The CDR3 sequence is CASQRGSDTQYF. CDR3 coding DNA: TGTGCCAGCCAAAGGGGGAGCGATACGCAGTATTTT. Based on the CDR3 plus reference TRBV9 and TRBJ2-3, the full variable domain is DSGVTQTPKHLITATGQRVTLRCSPRSGDLSVYWYQQSLDQGLQFLIQYYNGEERAKGNILERFSAQQFPDLHSELNLSSLELGDSALYFCASQRGSDTQYFGPGTRLTVL.

The gene calls are TRBV5-4 and TRBJ1-1; D may be TRBD1 (5 bases). Trimming pared 0 bases from V and 0 bases from J, leaving 12 bases between. Germline V gives CDR1 SGHNT, CDR2 YYREEE (reference sequence). The CDR3 runs to 16 residues. The DNA of the CDR3 is TGTGCCAGCAGCTTGGTGGGGCTTGGAATGAACACTGAAGCTTTCTTT. This codes for CASSLVGLGMNTEAFF.

The chain recombines TRBV7-2 with TRBJ1-5; unclear D gene. V was clipped by 4 bases and J by 1 base, with 8 bases between them. The CDR3 length is 14 residues. Germline lookup yields CDR1 SGHTA and CDR2 FQGNSA. The CDR3 sequence: CASSSRLSNQPQHF. CDR3 bases: TGTGCCAGCAGCTCTAGGCTCAGCAATCAGCCCCAGCATTTT.